The 23 T cell receptor beta chains listed next were all sequenced from one sample in a study of blood T cell repertoires in COVID-19. TCRdb's table, derived via immunoSEQ multiplex PCR, lists solely in-frame clones and lacks some. The sample has 210,000 or so clones, approximately 80% seen once. The sequenced sample was peripheral blood. These receptors were collected from a woman older than 75 with acute or convalescent COVID-19.

V usage is TRBV27 and J usage is TRBJ1-1; a weak D match, TRBD1 (5 bases). This CDR3 is 12 amino acids long. Germline V gene sequence: CDR1 MNHEY, CDR2 SMNVEV (reference sequence). The V end was cut by 4 bases, the J end by 10 bases, with 13 bases between. In DNA form, the CDR3 reads TGTGCCAGCAGTTCCGCGGGCGGGGGAGCTTTCTTT. Translated, it gives CASSSAGGGAFF.

V is TRBV12-5 and J is TRBJ1-1, with no clear D. In germline, CDR1 is LGHNT, CDR2 FRNRAP. CDR3 size: 15 residues. The germline V and J ends were trimmed by 5 bases and 1 base, with 14 bases remaining between them. The CDR3 DNA follows: TGTGCTAGTGGTCAGAGGGTTATTTCGAACACTGAAGCTTTCTTT. Translating gives CASGQRVISNTEAFF.

This sequence joins TRBV5-4 and TRBJ1-4; 7 nucleotides align to TRBD1. The germline V gene has CDR1 SGHNT and CDR2 YYREEE (reference sequence). The CDR3 consists of 15 residues. J gave up 4 bases and V 4 bases, and 7 bases lay outside the gene matches. The CDR3 nucleotides are TGTGCCAGCAGCCCATCGGGACAGCTTAATGAAAAACTGTTTTTT. It encodes CASSPSGQLNEKLFF.

The rearrangement joins TRBV24-1 to TRBJ2-7; possibly TRBD2 for D (5 bases). CDR1 and CDR2 from the germline V gene are KGHDR and SFDVKD. The CDR3 sequence is 13 residues long. Deletions cut 7 bases from V and 0 bases from J, with 9 bases between. CDR3 sequence: CATSHGSSYEQYF. The CDR3 DNA is TGTGCCACCAGCCATGGGAGCTCCTACGAGCAGTACTTC.

This clone was observed a single time. The chain employs TRBV23-1 and TRBJ1-4; 7 bases line up with TRBD1. TRBV23-1 qualifies as an ORF whose function is uncertain. V was pared by 0 bases and J by 4 bases, with 14 bases of the junction left unmatched. This CDR3 spans 19 amino acids. DNA of the CDR3: TGCGCCAGCAGTCAATCGAGGAGGGGTCGGGACAGTAGTAATGAAAAACTGTTTTTT. As protein: CASSQSRRGRDSSNEKLFF.

CDR3 region: CASSLRNPSGGSTEAFF. The CDR3, as DNA: TGTGCCAGCAGTTTACGCAACCCTTCAGGGGGGTCTACGGAAGCTTTCTTT. The V call is TRBV27, the J call TRBJ1-1, with TRBD1 matching 7 bases. With 2 bases clipped from V and 8 bases from J, the junction kept 17 bases outside the gene matches. This CDR3 is built from 17 residues. Per germline, CDR1 MNHEY and CDR2 SMNVEV (reference sequence).

This clone has more than one count but fewer than ten. The chain has TRBV10-2 and TRBJ2-2; 15 bases line up with TRBD2. This CDR3 comprises 17 residues. Germline values: CDR1 WSHSY, CDR2 SAAADI. The ends lost 7 bases at V and 6 bases at J; junction bases unmatched: 9. The CDR3 nucleotides are TGCGCCAGCATGTCCGGACTAGCGGGGGGGCCCGCCGGGGAGCTGTTTTTT. Protein: CASMSGLAGGPAGELFF.

This chain joins TRBV18 and TRBJ2-5, with a tentative D call TRBD2 (5 bases). The length of the CDR3 is 14 residues. V lost 0 bases, J lost 5 bases, and 10 bases lay in between. Germline values: CDR1 KGHSH, CDR2 LQKENI. The CDR3 nucleotides read TGTGCCAGCTCACCACCGGAGGAAATGGAGACCCAGTACTTC. As protein: CASSPPEEMETQYF.

This chain connects TRBV12-3 or TRBV12-4 to TRBJ2-1; D gene unclear. Trimming left V 6 bases short and J 3 bases short, with 9 bases between. This CDR3 is built from 13 residues. CDR3 nucleotides: TGTGCCAGCAGGATAGGAGACTACAATGAGCAGTTCTTC. It specifies CASRIGDYNEQFF.

The gene calls are TRBV7-9 and TRBJ1-2, with 11 nucleotides matching TRBD1. Losses at the gene ends were 9 bases for V and 1 base for J; bases not matched to a gene: 7. The CDR3 is made up of 15 amino acids. The V gene's germline CDR1 is SEHNR and CDR2 FQNEAQ (reference sequence). The CDR3 DNA follows: TGTGCCAGTAATCGCGGGACAGGGGGTAACTATGGCTACACCTTC. This encodes CASNRGTGGNYGYTF.

This clone has more than one count but fewer than ten. The chain joins TRBV3-1 (or the pseudogene TRBV3-2) to TRBJ1-1; tentatively, D is TRBD1 (5 bases). This CDR3 is 16 amino acids long. Germline CDR1 LGHDT, CDR2 YNNKEL (reference sequence). V lost 0 bases and J lost 5, with 16 bases in between. CDR3 amino acids: CASSQEGGSEGTEAFF. For the CDR3, the DNA is TGTGCCAGCAGCCAAGAGGGGGGATCCGAGGGGACTGAAGCTTTCTTT.

The genes are TRBV5-4 and TRBJ2-3; TRBD1 aligns across 7 bases. CDR1 is SGHNT, CDR2 YYREEE, per germline (reference sequence). V lost 0 bases to trimming and J lost 3 bases; unmatched junction nucleotides: 4. This CDR3 is built from 15 residues. The DNA of the CDR3 is TGTGCCAGCAGCTTGGACAGGGGTCGTACAGATACGCAGTATTTT. Translating it yields CASSLDRGRTDTQYF. The whole variable domain, filled in from reference TRBV5-4 and TRBJ2-3, reads ETGVTQSPTHLIKTRGQQVTLRCSSQSGHNTVSWYQQALGQGPQFIFQYYREEENGRGNFPPRFSGLQFPNYSSELNVNALELDDSALYLCASSLDRGRTDTQYFGPGTRLTVL.

This clone was recorded once. This chain joins TRBV5-1 and TRBJ2-3; 8 bases map to TRBD1. The V gene's germline CDR1 is SGHRS and CDR2 YFSETQ. The CDR3 loop spans 16 amino acids. Losses at the gene ends were 3 bases for V and 2 bases for J; bases not matched to a gene: 8. The DNA of the CDR3 is TGCGCCAGCAGCTCTCCGGACAGGGATGTCACAGATACGCAGTATTTT. Protein sequence: CASSSPDRDVTDTQYF.

The chain couples TRBV10-3 to TRBJ2-5; D may be TRBD1 (5 bases). In germline, CDR1 is ENHRY, CDR2 SYGVKD. V lost 8 bases and J lost 5, with 18 bases in between. The length of the CDR3 is 14 residues. Here the CDR3 reads CAIGMGWGPETQYF. The CDR3 nucleotides are TGTGCCATCGGGATGGGGTGGGGCCCTGAGACCCAGTACTTC.

The V call is TRBV24-1, the J call TRBJ2-2, with TRBD2 identical over 7 bases. V lost 6 bases and J lost 4; bases outside the gene matches: 4. The CDR3 extends over 14 amino acids. The germline V gene encodes CDR1 KGHDR and CDR2 SFDVKD. The chain's CDR3 is CATSLREGTGELFF. The CDR3 DNA follows: TGTGCCACCAGTCTCAGGGAGGGCACCGGGGAGCTGTTTTTT.

The CDR3 nucleotides read TGTGCCAGCAGCTTGGTAGGACAGTTCAGCACAGATACGCAGTATTTT. Amino acids: CASSLVGQFSTDTQYF. This chain joins TRBV5-8 and TRBJ2-3, with a weak D call TRBD1 (6 bases). This CDR3 is 16 amino acids long. From germline, CDR1 is SGHTS and CDR2 YDEGEE. V lost 0 bases and J 0 bases, leaving 11 bases between the germline ends.

The chain combines TRBV5-8 with TRBJ2-1; 12 bases fit TRBD2. The V gene end was trimmed by 5 bases and the J gene end by 9 bases; junction bases not matched to a gene: 12. CDR3 length: 16 amino acids. CDR1 is SGHTS and CDR2 is YDEGEE in the germline V gene. CDR3 bases: TGTGCCAGCAGACTACTAGCGACTAGCGGGAGTGCTGAGCAGTTCTTC. It encodes CASRLLATSGSAEQFF.

This chain joins TRBV28 and TRBJ2-7; TRBD1 matches at 9 bases. V shed 6 bases, J shed 2 bases, and the junction held 8 bases outside the gene matches. Germline CDR1 and CDR2: MDHEN and SYDVKM. The CDR3 extends over 15 amino acids. The chain's CDR3 is CASSLPGTGTYEQYF. CDR3 DNA sequence: TGTGCCAGCAGCCTACCAGGGACAGGGACCTACGAGCAGTACTTC.

V usage is TRBV28 and J usage is TRBJ1-3; D unresolved. This CDR3 comprises 15 residues. CDR1 is MDHEN, CDR2 SYDVKM, per germline. V was pared by 2 bases and J by 0 bases, with 8 bases between. This CDR3 is CASSLLLLSGNTIYF. CDR3 sequence (DNA): TGTGCCAGCAGTTTACTCCTCCTCTCTGGAAACACCATATATTTT.

The J gene is TRBJ2-5, the V gene TRBV18; D unclear. Germline lookup yields CDR1 KGHSH and CDR2 LQKENI. The CDR3 sequence is 13 residues long. Trimming cost V 4 bases and J 3 bases, with 9 bases left between them. CDR3 loop: CASSLHQEETQYF. The CDR3 coding sequence is TGTGCCAGCTCACTCCACCAGGAAGAGACCCAGTACTTC.

The chain uses TRBV7-3 and TRBJ2-3, with 8 bases fitting TRBD2. The germline V gene has CDR1 SGHTA and CDR2 FQGTGA. CDR3 size: 15 residues. Trimming at V came to 3 bases and at J to 2 bases, leaving 4 bases not matched to a gene. The CDR3 sequence is CASSFGGAVTDTQYF. The CDR3 nucleotides are TGTGCCAGCAGCTTCGGGGGGGCGGTCACAGATACGCAGTATTTT. Filled out from reference TRBV7-3 and TRBJ2-3, the complete variable domain reads GAGVSQTPSNKVTEKGKYVELRCDPISGHTALYWYRQSLGQGPEFLIYFQGTGAADDSGLPNDRFFAVRPEGSVSTLKIQRTERGDSAVYLCASSFGGAVTDTQYFGPGTRLTVL.

The genes are TRBV7-3 and TRBJ1-1; D gene unclear. The CDR3 has 13 amino acids. Trimming cost V 0 bases and J 1 base, with 3 bases left between them. Germline CDR1 is SGHTA and CDR2 is FQGTGA. The CDR3 is CASSLTRNTEAFF. The DNA of the CDR3 is TGTGCCAGCAGCTTAACCCGGAACACTGAAGCTTTCTTT. Full variable domain (missing parts from reference TRBV7-3 and TRBJ1-1): GAGVSQTPSNKVTEKGKYVELRCDPISGHTALYWYRQSLGQGPEFLIYFQGTGAADDSGLPNDRFFAVRPEGSVSTLKIQRTERGDSAVYLCASSLTRNTEAFFGQGTRLTVV.

There are many counts of this clone. The chain links TRBV30 to TRBJ2-5, with D possibly matching TRBD1 (5 bases). Germline V gene sequence: CDR1 GTSNPN, CDR2 SVGIG (reference sequence). The V gene lost 0 bases and the J gene lost 4 bases, with 12 bases spanning the gap. The CDR3 totals 14 residues. This CDR3 reads CAWSVQGVGETQYF. The CDR3 DNA sequence: TGTGCCTGGAGTGTACAAGGGGTGGGAGAGACCCAGTACTTC.